A selection of T cell receptor beta chains follows, all from one sample in a study of OX40 agonist ivuxolimab in advanced cancers. Clones were read by immunoSEQ multiplex PCR, and TCRdb kept only the in-frame ones, dropping some. This sample has more than 60,000 clones; about 80% occur once, and the top ten carry 3.5% to 5%. The sample in question was CD4+ or CD8+ T cells sorted from blood, obtained in a trial of the OX40 agonist ivuxolimab. The receptor source for this set is an adult with an advanced solid tumor such as melanoma, head and neck, liver or kidney cancer. Both conserved end residues are part of each CDR3. D genes are given only for firm matches. Size tells how often a clone was seen (once, few, many) or the class of an expanded clone, and some rows leave it out.

J gene: TRBJ1-1
clone size: once
D gene: TRBD1
V gene: TRBV9
CDR3 protein: CASSVGGGTGPTEAFF
CDR3 DNA: TGTGCCAGCAGCGTAGGAGGGGGGACAGGGCCGACTGAAGCTTTCTTT

J gene: TRBJ1-6
clone size: -
D gene: -
V gene: TRBV4-1
CDR3 protein: CASSQEGSFSNSPLHF
CDR3 DNA: TGCGCCAGCAGCCAAGAAGGGAGTTTTTCTAATTCACCCCTCCACTTT

J gene: TRBJ1-1
clone size: once
D gene: TRBD1
V gene: TRBV7-2
CDR3 protein: CASSLVEGAGTEAFF
CDR3 DNA: TGTGCCAGCAGCTTAGTAGAGGGGGCGGGCACTGAAGCTTTCTTT

J gene: TRBJ1-2
clone size: few
D gene: -
V gene: TRBV20-1
CDR3 protein: CSATPDTF
CDR3 DNA: TGCAGTGCTACCCCAGACACCTTC

J gene: TRBJ1-6
clone size: once
D gene: -
V gene: TRBV5-3
CDR3 protein: CARSSRQVPRSPLHF
CDR3 DNA: TGTGCCAGAAGCTCTAGACAGGTCCCACGATCACCCCTCCACTTT

J gene: TRBJ1-6
clone size: few
D gene: -
V gene: TRBV28
CDR3 protein: CASRGGSSGNSPLHF
CDR3 DNA: TGTGCCAGCAGGGGGGGGTCGTCGGGTAATTCACCCCTCCACTTT

J gene: TRBJ1-1
clone size: -
D gene: -
V gene: TRBV7-2
CDR3 protein: CASSLVTDFNTEAFF
CDR3 DNA: TGTGCCAGCAGCTTAGTCACAGACTTTAACACTGAAGCTTTCTTT

J gene: TRBJ1-3
clone size: -
D gene: -
V gene: TRBV29-1
CDR3 protein: CSVEEGGSGNTIYF
CDR3 DNA: TGCAGCGTTGAAGAAGGCGGCTCTGGAAACACCATATATTTT

J gene: TRBJ1-2
clone size: -
D gene: -
V gene: TRBV27
CDR3 protein: CASSLLAGTSPPSF
CDR3 DNA: TGTGCCAGCAGCTTGCTAGCCGGGACAAGTCCCCCTTCCTTC

J gene: TRBJ1-4
clone size: -
D gene: -
V gene: TRBV7-2
CDR3 protein: CASSPRAVTNEKLFF
CDR3 DNA: TGTGCCAGCAGCCCTAGGGCCGTTACTAATGAAAAACTGTTTTTT

J gene: TRBJ2-7
clone size: -
D gene: TRBD1
V gene: TRBV27
CDR3 protein: CASTSGEGARYEQYF
CDR3 DNA: TGTGCCAGCACCTCCGGAGAGGGGGCGAGGTACGAGCAGTACTTC

J gene: TRBJ2-1
clone size: few
D gene: TRBD2
V gene: TRBV7-3
CDR3 protein: CASSPNSGLAVEQFF
CDR3 DNA: TGTGCCAGCAGCCCAAACTCGGGACTAGCGGTTGAGCAGTTCTTC

J gene: TRBJ1-4
clone size: -
D gene: -
V gene: TRBV28
CDR3 protein: CASSYPRDSRRVGEKLFF
CDR3 DNA: TGTGCCAGCAGTTACCCTCGGGACTCCCGGAGGGTAGGTGAAAAACTGTTTTTT

J gene: TRBJ2-5
clone size: -
D gene: -
V gene: TRBV7-3
CDR3 protein: CASSLNLGKTQYF
CDR3 DNA: TGTGCCAGCAGCTTAAATTTGGGGAAGACCCAGTACTTC

J gene: TRBJ2-6
clone size: -
D gene: -
V gene: TRBV5-5
CDR3 protein: CASSLAPSGTGANVLTF
CDR3 DNA: TGTGCCAGCAGCTTGGCCCCGTCGGGCACTGGGGCCAACGTCCTGACTTTC

J gene: TRBJ1-1
clone size: -
D gene: -
V gene: TRBV6-1
CDR3 protein: CASSEAGGLGRPRAFF
CDR3 DNA: TGTGCCAGCAGTGAAGCGGGGGGGTTGGGACGACCACGGGCTTTCTTT

J gene: TRBJ2-5
clone size: -
D gene: TRBD2
V gene: TRBV6-1
CDR3 protein: CASYSGGAGEETQYF
CDR3 DNA: TGTGCCAGTTATAGCGGGGGGGCCGGGGAGGAGACCCAGTACTTC

J gene: TRBJ1-2
clone size: -
D gene: -
V gene: TRBV19
CDR3 protein: CASSLAGIEGYTF
CDR3 DNA: TGTGCCAGTAGCCTGGCAGGAATTGAGGGCTACACCTTC

J gene: TRBJ1-6
clone size: -
D gene: TRBD1
V gene: TRBV4-2
CDR3 protein: CASSQDGQGNSPLHF
CDR3 DNA: TGTGCCAGCAGCCAAGATGGACAGGGGAATTCACCCCTCCACTTT

J gene: TRBJ1-5
clone size: -
D gene: TRBD1
V gene: TRBV18
CDR3 protein: CASSPDRANQPQHF
CDR3 DNA: TGTGCCAGCTCCCCCGACAGGGCAAATCAGCCCCAGCATTTT

J gene: TRBJ1-1
clone size: -
D gene: -
V gene: TRBV6-1
CDR3 protein: CASSLGGALNTEAFF
CDR3 DNA: TGTGCCAGCAGTCTGGGAGGGGCCTTGAACACTGAAGCTTTCTTT

J gene: TRBJ1-3
clone size: -
D gene: TRBD1
V gene: TRBV9
CDR3 protein: CASSVAQTGTGNTIYF
CDR3 DNA: TGTGCCAGCAGCGTAGCCCAGACAGGGACTGGAAACACCATATATTTT

J gene: TRBJ1-4
clone size: once
D gene: -
V gene: TRBV19
CDR3 protein: CASSIGRSANEKLFF
CDR3 DNA: TGTGCCAGTAGTATAGGCCGGTCAGCTAATGAAAAACTGTTTTTT

J gene: TRBJ2-5
clone size: -
D gene: TRBD2
V gene: TRBV7-9
CDR3 protein: CASSSGLAGGYQETQYF
CDR3 DNA: TGTGCCAGCAGCTCGGGACTAGCGGGGGGATACCAAGAGACCCAGTACTTC

J gene: TRBJ1-6
clone size: -
D gene: -
V gene: TRBV6-5
CDR3 protein: CASRPPVGNSPLHF
CDR3 DNA: TGTGCCAGCAGGCCCCCGGTTGGGAATTCACCCCTCCACTTT

J gene: TRBJ1-1
clone size: few
D gene: -
V gene: TRBV7-6
CDR3 protein: CASSLARTNTEAFF
CDR3 DNA: TGTGCCAGCAGCTTAGCTAGGACAAACACTGAAGCTTTCTTT

J gene: TRBJ1-1
clone size: -
D gene: -
V gene: TRBV18
CDR3 protein: CASSPRGDTEAFF
CDR3 DNA: TGTGCCAGCTCACCGAGAGGGGACACTGAAGCTTTCTTT

J gene: TRBJ1-1
clone size: -
D gene: -
V gene: TRBV28
CDR3 protein: CASSSYLGYEAFF
CDR3 DNA: TGTGCCAGCAGCTCTTATCTGGGGTATGAAGCTTTCTTT

J gene: TRBJ2-7
clone size: -
D gene: -
V gene: TRBV7-2
CDR3 protein: CASSLVAGSYEQYF
CDR3 DNA: TGTGCCAGCAGCTTAGTCGCAGGGTCCTACGAGCAGTACTTC

J gene: TRBJ2-6
clone size: -
D gene: -
V gene: TRBV19
CDR3 protein: CASSMHGNSGANVLTF
CDR3 DNA: TGTGCCAGTAGTATGCACGGAAACTCTGGGGCCAACGTCCTGACTTTC

J gene: TRBJ2-3
clone size: -
D gene: TRBD2
V gene: TRBV19
CDR3 protein: CASSGGRANEGTDTQYF
CDR3 DNA: TGTGCCAGTAGTGGGGGGAGGGCGAACGAGGGCACAGATACGCAGTATTTT

J gene: TRBJ2-7
clone size: -
D gene: TRBD2
V gene: TRBV18
CDR3 protein: CASSPRAGGYEQYF
CDR3 DNA: TGTGCCAGCTCACCAAGGGCGGGGGGTTACGAGCAGTACTTC

J gene: TRBJ2-3
clone size: -
D gene: -
V gene: TRBV5-6
CDR3 protein: CASSLGDISTDTQYF
CDR3 DNA: TGTGCCAGCAGCTTGGGCGACATCAGCACAGATACGCAGTATTTT

J gene: TRBJ1-2
clone size: -
D gene: TRBD1
V gene: TRBV28
CDR3 protein: CASTPSPQGPYGYTF
CDR3 DNA: TGTGCCAGCACCCCTAGCCCACAGGGGCCCTATGGCTACACCTTC

J gene: TRBJ2-3
clone size: -
D gene: TRBD2
V gene: TRBV7-2
CDR3 protein: CASSSSGLAGGTEDTQYF
CDR3 DNA: TGTGCCAGCAGCTCCTCGGGACTAGCGGGGGGGACGGAAGATACGCAGTATTTT

J gene: TRBJ1-5
clone size: -
D gene: -
V gene: TRBV27
CDR3 protein: CASSFSGSNQPQHF
CDR3 DNA: TGTGCCAGCAGTTTTTCGGGCAGCAATCAGCCCCAGCATTTT

J gene: TRBJ1-1
clone size: -
D gene: TRBD1
V gene: TRBV28
CDR3 protein: CASSLLGQGLMNTEAFF
CDR3 DNA: TGTGCCAGCAGTTTGTTAGGACAGGGGCTGATGAACACTGAAGCTTTCTTT

J gene: TRBJ1-2
clone size: -
D gene: -
V gene: TRBV7-2
CDR3 protein: CASSGTTGFYGYTF
CDR3 DNA: TGTGCCAGCAGCGGAACTACAGGGTTCTATGGCTACACCTTC

J gene: TRBJ1-4
clone size: -
D gene: TRBD1
V gene: TRBV27
CDR3 protein: CASSLWGPGQGNEKLFF
CDR3 DNA: TGTGCCAGCAGTTTATGGGGTCCGGGACAGGGGAATGAAAAACTGTTTTTT

J gene: TRBJ2-7
clone size: few
D gene: -
V gene: TRBV7-8
CDR3 protein: CASTSAESTYEQYF
CDR3 DNA: TGTGCCAGCACTTCGGCGGAGAGCACCTACGAGCAGTACTTC

J gene: TRBJ2-3
clone size: few
D gene: -
V gene: TRBV5-1
CDR3 protein: CASSLAGVGTDTQYF
CDR3 DNA: TGCGCCAGCAGCTTGGCAGGGGTTGGCACAGATACGCAGTATTTT

J gene: TRBJ1-5
clone size: -
D gene: -
V gene: TRBV19
CDR3 protein: CASSIGSGDQPQHF
CDR3 DNA: TGTGCCAGTAGTATCGGTTCGGGGGATCAGCCCCAGCATTTT

J gene: TRBJ2-2
clone size: -
D gene: TRBD2
V gene: TRBV5-1
CDR3 protein: CASSVGSGPGTGELFF
CDR3 DNA: TGCGCCAGCAGCGTGGGTAGCGGGCCTGGCACCGGGGAGCTGTTTTTT

J gene: TRBJ2-5
clone size: -
D gene: TRBD1
V gene: TRBV5-6
CDR3 protein: CASSGRGGIQETQYF
CDR3 DNA: TGTGCCAGCAGCGGTAGAGGGGGCATTCAAGAGACCCAGTACTTC

J gene: TRBJ2-1
clone size: -
D gene: -
V gene: TRBV18
CDR3 protein: CASSPPDALMEQFF
CDR3 DNA: TGTGCCAGCTCACCTCCGGACGCTTTAATGGAGCAGTTCTTC

J gene: TRBJ1-2
clone size: -
D gene: TRBD1
V gene: TRBV19
CDR3 protein: CASSRGLGNYGYTF
CDR3 DNA: TGTGCCAGTAGCAGGGGGTTGGGGAACTATGGCTACACCTTC

J gene: TRBJ2-7
clone size: once
D gene: -
V gene: TRBV27
CDR3 protein: CASSPSIGPYEQYF
CDR3 DNA: TGTGCCAGCAGTCCATCCATAGGGCCCTACGAGCAGTACTTC

J gene: TRBJ2-7
clone size: -
D gene: TRBD1
V gene: TRBV7-9
CDR3 protein: CASRSGQGAYEQYF
CDR3 DNA: TGTGCCAGCAGATCCGGACAGGGGGCCTACGAGCAGTACTTC